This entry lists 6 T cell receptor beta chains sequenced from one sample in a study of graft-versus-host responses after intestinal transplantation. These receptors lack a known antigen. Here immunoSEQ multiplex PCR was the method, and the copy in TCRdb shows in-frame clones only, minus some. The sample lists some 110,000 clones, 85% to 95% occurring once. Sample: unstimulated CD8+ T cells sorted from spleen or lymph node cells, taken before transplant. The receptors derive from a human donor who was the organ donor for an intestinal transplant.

The CDR3 reads CASSQDRGLAGPYEQYF. CDR3 nucleotide sequence: TGTGCCAGCAGCCAAGACCGGGGACTAGCGGGACCCTACGAGCAGTACTTC. The rearrangement joins TRBV4-2 to TRBJ2-7; 13 nucleotides line up with TRBD2. The CDR3 has 17 amino acids. V trimming: 0 bases; J trimming: 2 bases; junction bases outside the gene matches: 4. Germline loops: CDR1 LGHNA, CDR2 YNFKEQ.

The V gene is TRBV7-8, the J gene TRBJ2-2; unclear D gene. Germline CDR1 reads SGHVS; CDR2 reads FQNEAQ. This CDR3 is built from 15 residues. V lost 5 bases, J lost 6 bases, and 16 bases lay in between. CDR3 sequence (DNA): TGTGCCAGCAGCCTAAGACCCGCTCGCCCCGGGGAGCTGTTTTTT. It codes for CASSLRPARPGELFF.

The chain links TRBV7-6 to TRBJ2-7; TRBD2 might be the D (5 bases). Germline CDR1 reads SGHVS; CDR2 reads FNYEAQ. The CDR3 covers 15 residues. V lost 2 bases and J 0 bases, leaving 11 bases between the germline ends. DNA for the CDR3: TGTGCCAGCAGCTTATCCCCCGGGGTCTCCTACGAGCAGTACTTC. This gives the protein CASSLSPGVSYEQYF.

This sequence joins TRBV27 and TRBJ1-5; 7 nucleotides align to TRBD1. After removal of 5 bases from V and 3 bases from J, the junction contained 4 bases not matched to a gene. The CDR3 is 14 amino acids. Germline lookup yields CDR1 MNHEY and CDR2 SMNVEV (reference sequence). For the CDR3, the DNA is TGTGCCAGCAGTCCGACAGGGCCCAATCAGCCCCAGCATTTT. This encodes CASSPTGPNQPQHF.

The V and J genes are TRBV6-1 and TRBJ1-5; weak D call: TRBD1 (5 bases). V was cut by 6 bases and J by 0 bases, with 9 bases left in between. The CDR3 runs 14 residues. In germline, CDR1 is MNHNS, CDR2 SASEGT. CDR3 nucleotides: TGTGCCAGCAGGGGACTGTATAGCAATCAGCCCCAGCATTTT. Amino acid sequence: CASRGLYSNQPQHF.

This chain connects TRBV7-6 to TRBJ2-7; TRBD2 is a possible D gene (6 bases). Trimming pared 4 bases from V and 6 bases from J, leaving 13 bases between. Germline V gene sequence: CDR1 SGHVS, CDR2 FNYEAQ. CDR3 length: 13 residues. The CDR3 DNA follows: TGTGCCAGCAGCTCTTCTAGCGTAAGCGAGCAGTACTTC. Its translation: CASSSSSVSEQYF.